This T cell receptor (beta chain) was captured in a study of CD8+ T cells in alopecia areata. Study context: Tofacitinib ran 6 to 18 months, followed by 6 months off drug. Overall study findings and caveats: Expanded CD8+ clones among the top 100, and scalp clonality, were significantly decreased by tofacitinib. Elevated clonality characterized lesional scalp relative to normal scalp, particularly in alopecia totalis/universalis.

The CDR3 spans 13 residues. Germline loops: CDR1 SQVTM, CDR2 ANQGSEA. V gave up 5 bases and J gave up 7 bases, with 17 bases separating them. A note on this clone: What it binds is unknown.

Extracted RNA was reverse transcribed into cDNA, the sequencing template. The data were produced by immunoSEQ multiplex PCR, yet TCRdb's version contains in-frame clones alone and is incomplete. The top ten clones hold roughly 0.93% of a sample with around 300,000 clones, 45% to 70% of them seen once. Treatment indicated: oral pan-JAK inhibitor, 5-10 mg twice daily. The specimen was CD4+ T cells sorted from blood, collected around week 54, from a patient treated with tofacitinib. The origin of this receptor is a human donor with alopecia areata. The rearrangement uses TRBV29-1 and TRBJ2-5; possible D gene TRBD2, 6 bases. The CDR3, as DNA: TGCAGCGTTCGGCTGGGGGGAGATGGGACCCAGTACTTC. It encodes CSVRLGGDGTQYF.